A single sample is the source of the 18 T cell receptor beta chains below, sequenced in a study of blood T cell repertoires in COVID-19. Clones were read by immunoSEQ multiplex PCR, and TCRdb kept only the in-frame ones, dropping some. The sample has some 140,000 clones; almost 85% are singletons. Material: PBMCs or T cells enriched from blood (not recorded which). Receptors were obtained from a man aged 40-49 years with acute COVID-19.

The J gene is TRBJ2-1, the V gene TRBV5-8, with TRBD2 matching 7 bases. In germline, CDR1 is SGHTS, CDR2 YDEGEE. V gave up 5 bases and J gave up 0 bases; unmatched junction bases: 11. CDR3 length: 17 residues. The CDR3: CASRPLLAASSYNEQFF. The DNA of the CDR3 is TGTGCCAGCAGGCCATTGCTAGCGGCTAGCTCCTACAATGAGCAGTTCTTC.

The rearrangement uses TRBV4-1 and TRBJ1-1, with 8 nucleotides matching TRBD1. J gave up 0 bases and V 1 base, and 7 bases lay outside the gene matches. The germline V gene encodes CDR1 MGHRA and CDR2 YSYEKL. The length of the CDR3 is 17 residues. CDR3 DNA sequence: TGCGCCAGCAGCCAAGGTCCCGGGACAGGTTTGAACACTGAAGCTTTCTTT. This translates into CASSQGPGTGLNTEAFF.

The chain uses TRBV21-1 and TRBJ1-6. TRBV21-1 is a listed pseudogene. The CDR3 has 13 amino acids. The CDR3 reads CANTGSRNSPLHF. CDR3 coding DNA: TGTGCCAACACGGGTAGTAGGAATTCACCCCTCCACTTT.

The V call is TRBV10-3, the J call TRBJ2-1; 8 bases are shared with TRBD2. Per the germline V gene, CDR1 is ENHRY and CDR2 is SYGVKD. This CDR3 is built from 18 residues. V shed 0 bases and J 4 bases; nucleotides not matched to a gene: 11. The CDR3 sequence: CAISESDMSGRAYNEQFF. The CDR3 DNA sequence: TGTGCCATCAGTGAGTCCGATATGAGCGGGAGAGCGTACAATGAGCAGTTCTTC.

The rearrangement links TRBV28 to TRBJ2-7; maybe TRBD1 (6 bases). V gave up 5 bases and J gave up 3 bases, with 11 bases separating them. This CDR3 is built from 13 residues. Germline values: CDR1 MDHEN, CDR2 SYDVKM. CDR3 nucleotides: TGTGCCAGCAGTCAAGGACAGCACTACGAGCAGTACTTC. It is translated as CASSQGQHYEQYF.

CDR3 coding DNA: TGTGCCAGCAGCCGGACTAGCGGGAGTTTCGTGTTAGGCAATGAGCAGTTCTTC. Amino acid sequence: CASSRTSGSFVLGNEQFF. The V gene is TRBV3-1 (or the pseudogene TRBV3-2), the J gene TRBJ2-1; 13 bases agree with TRBD2. This CDR3 region has 18 residues. The V gene end was trimmed by 4 bases and the J gene end by 6 bases; junction bases not matched to a gene: 12. CDR1 is LGHDT and CDR2 is YNNKEL in the germline V gene (reference sequence).

The V and J genes are TRBV5-1 and TRBJ1-3; 9 positions match TRBD1. Losses at the gene ends were 4 bases for V and 5 bases for J; bases not matched to a gene: 7. The CDR3 runs 15 residues. The germline CDR1 and CDR2 sequences are SGHRS and YFSETQ. CDR3 amino acids: CASSTDRGSRNTIYF. CDR3 DNA sequence: TGCGCCAGCAGCACGGACAGGGGTAGTAGAAACACCATATATTTT.

Only one count was recorded for this clone. V usage is TRBV18 and J usage is TRBJ1-2; D not resolved. Germline V gene lookup returns CDR1 KGHSH and CDR2 LQKENI. The CDR3 is 12 amino acids. Deletions cut 5 bases from V and 2 bases from J, with 6 bases between. The CDR3 coding sequence is TGTGCCAGCTCAGAACGGAACTATGGCTACACCTTC. It translates to CASSERNYGYTF.

J is TRBJ2-1 and V is TRBV9; TRBD1 agrees at 7 bases. The CDR3 totals 16 residues. Germline CDR1 and CDR2: SGDLS and YYNGEE. Trimming took 3 bases from V and 4 from J; bases not matched to a gene: 10. CDR3 in amino acids: CASSAAGTEFYNEQFF. The CDR3 DNA reads as TGTGCCAGCAGCGCCGCTGGGACAGAATTTTACAATGAGCAGTTCTTC.

The rearrangement uses TRBV3-1 (or the pseudogene TRBV3-2) and TRBJ2-3; 13 nucleotides agree with TRBD2. The CDR3 loop spans 16 amino acids. Germline-derived CDR1 and CDR2 are LGHDT and YNNKEL (reference sequence). V lost 6 bases and J lost 0; bases outside the gene matches: 3. The CDR3 reads CASSSTSGRSTDTQYF. The DNA of the CDR3 is TGTGCCAGCAGTTCGACTAGCGGGAGGAGCACAGATACGCAGTATTTT.

J is TRBJ2-2 and V is TRBV7-9; 9 bases fit TRBD1. Germline CDR1 reads SEHNR; CDR2 reads FQNEAQ (reference sequence). This CDR3 is built from 14 residues. V dropped 5 bases and J dropped 6; count of bases not matched to a gene: 4. CDR3 loop: CASSLGQGAGELFF. CDR3 in DNA: TGTGCCAGCAGCCTGGGACAGGGAGCCGGGGAGCTGTTTTTT.

This chain connects TRBV7-2 to TRBJ1-1; D call uncertain. CDR3 size: 11 residues. The ends were cut back, 6 bases at V and 10 bases at J, with 12 bases in the middle. Looked up from germline, CDR1 is SGHTA and CDR2 is FQGNSA. This CDR3 reads CASSVGVGAFF. CDR3 nucleotide sequence: TGTGCCAGCAGTGTAGGAGTAGGAGCTTTCTTT.

The genes are TRBV25-1 and TRBJ2-3; the D gene is possibly TRBD1 (6 bases). The germline gives CDR1 MGHDK, CDR2 SYGVNS. Between the trimmed V and J ends, which lost 2 bases and 0 bases, there was a span of 15 bases. This CDR3 spans 17 amino acids. The CDR3 coding sequence is TGTGCCAGCAGTGAAGACTCCGGACAGCAAAGCACAGATACGCAGTATTTT. Translated, it gives CASSEDSGQQSTDTQYF.

This sequence joins TRBV29-1 and TRBJ1-4, with no clear D. Germline V gene sequence: CDR1 SQVTM, CDR2 ANQGSEA. V was trimmed by 1 base and J by 10 bases, leaving 13 bases between them. This CDR3 region has 13 residues. In nucleotides, the CDR3 is TGCAGCGTTGAAGTTGTCGAAAGAGGAAAACTGTTTTTT. Amino acids: CSVEVVERGKLFF.

This chain links TRBV10-3 with TRBJ2-7; a weak D match, TRBD1 (5 bases). The CDR3 is 12 residues long. The V gene's germline CDR1 is ENHRY and CDR2 SYGVKD. V shed 2 bases and J shed 7 bases, with 9 bases lying between them. DNA of the CDR3: TGTGCCATCAGTGAGGGGGCTTTGGAGCAGTACTTC. Translating gives CAISEGALEQYF.

This clone has a handful of counts. The chain links TRBV19 to TRBJ1-5; D is uncertain. V shed 2 bases and J shed 4 bases, with 12 bases lying between them. In germline, CDR1 is LNHDA, CDR2 SQIVND (reference sequence). The CDR3 consists of 15 residues. In DNA, the CDR3 is TGTGCCAGTAGTATATCCGGGGATTGGAATCAGCCCCAGCATTTT. This gives the protein CASSISGDWNQPQHF. The variable domain in full, completed from reference TRBV19 and TRBJ1-5, reads DGGITQSPKYLFRKEGQNVTLSCEQNLNHDAMYWYRQDPGQGLRLIYYSQIVNDFQKGDIAEGYSVSREKKESFPLTVTSAQKNPTAFYLCASSISGDWNQPQHFGDGTRLSIL.

The chain has TRBV30 and TRBJ1-2; D unresolved. CDR1 GTSNPN and CDR2 SVGIG come from the germline V gene (reference sequence). V was shortened by 2 bases and J by 4 bases, with 17 bases between the two germline ends. The CDR3 runs to 15 residues. The CDR3 loop reads CAWSKIGGFSYGYTF. DNA for the CDR3: TGTGCCTGGAGTAAGATAGGAGGATTTTCCTATGGCTACACCTTC. Combining the CDR3 with reference TRBV30 and TRBJ1-2 gives the whole variable domain SQTIHQWPATLVQPVGSPLSLECTVEGTSNPNLYWYRQAAGRGLQLLFYSVGIGQISSEVPQNLSASRPQDRQFILSSKKLLLSDSGFYLCAWSKIGGFSYGYTFGSGTRLTVV.

The chain employs TRBV6-1 and TRBJ2-7; TRBD1 matches 7 bases. The CDR3 has 14 amino acids. Germline CDR1 reads MNHNS; CDR2 reads SASEGT. J lost 0 bases, V lost 3 bases, and 2 bases had no gene match. The CDR3, as DNA: TGTGCCAGCAGTGACCGGGACAGCTCCTACGAGCAGTACTTC. Its translation is CASSDRDSSYEQYF.